The present TCR beta chain was sequenced within a study of T cell changes during pregnancy in multiple sclerosis. The length of the CDR3 is 16 residues. The J segment lost 5 bases and the V segment lost 0 bases, leaving 6 bases of the junction unmatched. Germline V CDR1 and CDR2: SGDLS, YYNGEE. Assay used: immunoSEQ multiplex PCR; TCRdb lists only in-frame clones, some missing. The sample records approximately 46,000 clones, more than 85% being singletons. This clonotype was obtained from a female donor with multiple sclerosis, enrolled in a pregnancy study. V is TRBV9 and J is TRBJ2-3; 10 bases fit TRBD2. Material: CD8+ T cells from peripheral blood mononuclear cells, obtained after pregnancy. CDR3 coding DNA: TGTGCCAGCAGCGTAGGCACTAGCGGGGTTGGAGATACGCAGTATTTT. Its translation: CASSVGTSGVGDTQYF. Full variable domain (outside the CDR3, taken from reference TRBV9 and TRBJ2-3): DSGVTQTPKHLITATGQRVTLRCSPRSGDLSVYWYQQSLDQGLQFLIQYYNGEERAKGNILERFSAQQFPDLHSELNLSSLELGDSALYFCASSVGTSGVGDTQYFGPGTRLTVL.